The next 32 T cell receptor beta chains were all read from a single sample in a study of shared clonotypes between healthy human individuals. TCRdb keeps only in-frame clones here, not all; method: immunoSEQ multiplex PCR. Here the sample spans around 2,000,000 clones, 85% to 95% being singletons. The sample consisted of naive CD4+ T cells sorted from blood. Subset in this sample: CD45RA+ positively selected. Receptor source: a man younger than 35 in good health.

This rearrangement joins TRBV10-1 to TRBJ2-3; 8 bases are a match to TRBD2. V lost 5 bases to trimming and J lost 3 bases; unmatched junction nucleotides: 10. The CDR3 loop spans 16 amino acids. The V gene's germline CDR1 is WNHNN and CDR2 SYGVQD (reference sequence). Written as DNA, the CDR3 is TGCGCCAGCAGTCCATACGGGGGGGCAAAAACAGATACGCAGTATTTT. Protein: CASSPYGGAKTDTQYF.

The chain is built from TRBV9 and TRBJ2-1, with D possibly matching TRBD1 (5 bases). The germline CDR1 and CDR2 sequences are SGDLS and YYNGEE. CDR3 length equals 14 residues. Between the trimmed V and J ends, which lost 3 bases and 6 bases, there was a span of 13 bases. The CDR3 DNA reads TGTGCCAGCAGCGAGGGGATGCCCAGCAATGAGCAGTTCTTC. Translated, it gives CASSEGMPSNEQFF.

The chain couples TRBV5-4 to TRBJ2-7; the match to TRBD1 covers 9 bases. V was pared by 4 bases and J by 3 bases, with 8 bases of the junction left unmatched. The CDR3 is made up of 15 amino acids. Germline V CDR1 and CDR2: SGHNT, YYREEE (reference sequence). CDR3 sequence reads: CASSGGTGPNYEQYF. As DNA, the CDR3 is TGTGCCAGCAGCGGAGGGACAGGGCCCAACTACGAGCAGTACTTC.

The chain recombines TRBV28 with TRBJ2-2, with D perhaps matching TRBD2 (5 bases). V shed 5 bases and J shed 6 bases, with 10 bases lying between them. The germline V gene has CDR1 MDHEN and CDR2 SYDVKM. The CDR3 spans 13 residues. CDR3 bases: TGTGCCAGCAGTGAGAGGGCAGCCGGGGAGCTGTTTTTT. It specifies CASSERAAGELFF.

The chain joins TRBV6-5 to TRBJ2-5; D not resolved. The germline gives CDR1 MNHEY, CDR2 SVGAGI. CDR3 length: 12 residues. V gave up 5 bases and J gave up 0 bases, with 4 bases separating them. The CDR3 sequence is CASSRHQETQYF. DNA of the CDR3: TGTGCCAGCAGTCGACACCAAGAGACCCAGTACTTC.

V gene TRBV7-9 combines with J gene TRBJ1-3; 9 bases align to TRBD1. This CDR3 spans 16 amino acids. Trimming removed 5 bases from V and 0 bases from J; junction bases left unmatched: 5. In germline, CDR1 is SEHNR, CDR2 FQNEAQ (reference sequence). CDR3 nucleotide sequence: TGTGCCAGCAGCCGAATACAGGGGGCCTCTGGAAACACCATATATTTT. Protein product: CASSRIQGASGNTIYF.

This rearrangement joins TRBV7-9 to TRBJ1-1; D gene ambiguous. Germline V lookup: CDR1 SEHNR, CDR2 FQNEAQ (reference sequence). Deletions cut 5 bases from V and 5 bases from J, with 12 bases between. The CDR3 length is 13 residues. The CDR3 DNA reads as TGTGCCAGCAGCCCTATGCCTGGGACTGAAGCTTTCTTT. It codes for CASSPMPGTEAFF.

CDR3 region: CASSSDRGLTYEQYF. CDR3 in DNA: TGTGCCAGCAGCTCTGACAGGGGACTCACCTACGAGCAGTACTTC. This rearrangement joins TRBV5-6 to TRBJ2-7; 8 bases agree with TRBD1. The CDR3 is made up of 15 amino acids. In germline, CDR1 is SGHDT, CDR2 YYEEEE. V lost 3 bases to trimming and J lost 2 bases; unmatched junction nucleotides: 7.

The chain is built from TRBV29-1 and TRBJ2-3; D gene uncertain. The CDR3 is 12 residues long. Between the trimmed V and J ends, which lost 7 bases and 0 bases, there was a span of 8 bases. The germline V gene has CDR1 SQVTM and CDR2 ANQGSEA. CDR3 region: CSGVRSTDTQYF. As DNA, the CDR3 is TGCAGCGGGGTCAGAAGCACAGATACGCAGTATTTT.

This clone appeared a single time. This chain connects TRBV27 to TRBJ2-5; D ambiguous. V lost 6 bases and J 5 bases, leaving 13 bases between the germline ends. CDR1 is MNHEY, CDR2 SMNVEV, per germline (reference sequence). The CDR3 runs to 13 residues. DNA of the CDR3: TGTGCCAGCAGGATCAGCGACCGTGAGACCCAGTACTTC. Translating it yields CASRISDRETQYF.

This clone is a singleton in its sample. This rearrangement joins TRBV7-2 to TRBJ1-1; D gene ambiguous. The CDR3 covers 13 residues. With 4 bases removed from V and 0 bases from J, the gap between germline ends came to 6 bases. The V gene's germline CDR1 is SGHTA and CDR2 FQGNSA. The CDR3 DNA reads as TGTGCCAGCAGCTCCAATTTGAACACTGAAGCTTTCTTT. Its protein is CASSSNLNTEAFF.

Worth noting for this clone: One end of the junction is discordant with germline, which a read error may explain. The identical CDR3 is also encoded by other nucleotide sequences in the sample. The rearrangement uses TRBV7-9 and TRBJ2-3; D remains unclear. The CDR3 contains 13 residues. From germline, CDR1 is SEHNR and CDR2 FQNEAQ (reference sequence). The CDR3 loop reads CASSLASTDTQYF. The CDR3 DNA reads TGTGCCAGCAGTTTAGCAAGCACAGATACGCAGTATTTT.

The rearrangement links TRBV9 to TRBJ2-1, with TRBD1 identical over 8 bases. The length of the CDR3 is 15 residues. Germline assignment: CDR1 SGDLS and CDR2 YYNGEE. The J segment lost 3 bases and the V segment lost 0 bases, leaving 2 bases of the junction unmatched. The CDR3 DNA is TGTGCCAGCAGCGTAGCGGGACAGGTCTACAATGAGCAGTTCTTC. Protein product: CASSVAGQVYNEQFF.

The chain has TRBV5-4 and TRBJ2-1; D uncertain. The CDR3 spans 15 residues. V lost 6 bases and J lost 0, with 13 bases in between. CDR1 is SGHNT, CDR2 YYREEE, per germline (reference sequence). This chain's CDR3 is CASKKTGSSYNEQFF. The CDR3 region has the DNA TGTGCCAGCAAGAAAACTGGAAGCTCCTACAATGAGCAGTTCTTC.

This clone was seen once. A much more abundant neighbour one base away suggests this may be a read error. The gene calls are TRBV4-3 and TRBJ2-7; 7 bases align to TRBD1. CDR3 length: 14 amino acids. CDR1 and CDR2 (germline): LGHNA, YSLEER. V lost 4 bases, J lost 6 bases, and 9 bases stayed unmatched. DNA of the CDR3: TGCGCCAGCAGCCCGACTGCAGGGGGTGGCGAGCAGTACTTC. Its protein is CASSPTAGGGEQYF.

About this clone itself: Additional DNA sequences in this sample encode the identical CDR3. The V and J genes are TRBV6-5 and TRBJ1-5; perhaps TRBD1 as D (5 bases). Trimming left V 0 bases short and J 7 bases short, with 10 bases between. Germline-derived CDR1 and CDR2 are MNHEY and SVGAGI. The CDR3 has 14 amino acids. CDR3 sequence reads: CASSYSGGDQPQHF. CDR3 DNA: TGTGCCAGCAGTTACTCGGGGGGAGACCAGCCCCAGCATTTT.

This clone has only a few counts. V and J are TRBV7-8 and TRBJ1-3; D unclear. Trimming cost V 2 bases and J 0 bases, with 11 bases left between them. Germline CDR1 is SGHVS and CDR2 is FQNEAQ. CDR3 size: 16 residues. CDR3 DNA: TGTGCCAGCAGCTTATGGAGCAACCCCTCTGGAAACACCATATATTTT. It specifies CASSLWSNPSGNTIYF.

This rearrangement joins TRBV27 to TRBJ2-5; D gene uncertain. Gene TRBJ2-7 matches the end of the DNA better, so the J call may be wrong. Germline CDR1 MNHEY, CDR2 SMNVEV (reference sequence). This CDR3 region has 14 residues. The CDR3 is CASSPGSVTYEQYF. CDR3 bases: TGTGCCAGCAGTCCAGGTTCGGTGACCTACGAGCAGTACTTC.

The chain recombines TRBV27 with TRBJ2-3; D is ambiguous. Trimming cost V 3 bases and J 5 bases, with 9 bases left between them. The CDR3 is made up of 13 amino acids. From germline, CDR1 is MNHEY and CDR2 SMNVEV (reference sequence). The CDR3 region is CASSLRNGDTQYF. Written as DNA, the CDR3 is TGTGCCAGCAGTTTGCGGAACGGAGATACGCAGTATTTT.

Points on this clone: A read error may account for a junction end that differs from germline. This rearrangement joins TRBV27 to TRBJ2-2, with no clear D. The germline gives CDR1 MNHEY, CDR2 SMNVEV (reference sequence). CDR3 length: 17 residues. The DNA of the CDR3 is TGTGCCAGCGGTTTGGGCGGAAAAGCGATCCGCACCGGGGAGCTGTTTTTT. Translating gives CASGLGGKAIRTGELFF.

The gene calls are TRBV28 and TRBJ1-1; TRBD1 might be the D (6 bases). The V gene's germline CDR1 is MDHEN and CDR2 SYDVKM. The CDR3 loop spans 13 amino acids. V was pared by 6 bases and J by 3 bases, with 11 bases between. The CDR3 sequence: CASSAGTYTEAFF. The CDR3 bases are TGTGCCAGCAGCGCCGGGACATACACTGAAGCTTTCTTT.

The J gene is TRBJ2-7, the V gene TRBV14; 7 bases are shared with TRBD2. The J segment lost 6 bases and the V segment lost 5 bases, leaving 13 bases of the junction unmatched. There are 15 residues in the CDR3. The germline CDR1 and CDR2 sequences are SGHDN and FVKESK. The CDR3 DNA reads as TGTGCCAGCAGCGACCTCCGCGGGAGCGGAACCGAGCAGTACTTC. Encoded protein: CASSDLRGSGTEQYF.

This chain joins TRBV6-6 and TRBJ1-5, with TRBD1 as a possible D gene (6 bases). This CDR3 comprises 14 residues. Germline values: CDR1 MNHNY, CDR2 SVGAGI (reference sequence). The V end lost 5 bases, the J end lost 5 bases, and 13 bases lay between the germline ends. In DNA, the CDR3 is TGTGCCAGCAGTACTAAGGGGGGGGATCAGCCCCAGCATTTT. Translated: CASSTKGGDQPQHF.

The chain employs TRBV7-9 and TRBJ2-7, with TRBD2 matching 8 bases. The germline V gene encodes CDR1 SEHNR and CDR2 FQNEAQ (reference sequence). There are 17 residues in the CDR3. Trimming removed 4 bases from V and 2 bases from J; junction bases left unmatched: 13. CDR3 amino acids: CASSSLIAGIQTYEQYF. DNA for the CDR3: TGTGCCAGCAGCTCGTTAATAGCGGGAATCCAAACCTACGAGCAGTACTTC.

This clone is a singleton in its sample. CDR3 region: CASSTQGYTEAFF. The DNA for the CDR3 is TGTGCCAGCAGCACACAGGGGTACACTGAAGCTTTCTTT. V gene TRBV7-2 combines with J gene TRBJ1-1, with 7 bases matching TRBD1. CDR1 SGHTA and CDR2 FQGNSA come from the germline V gene. Trimming at V came to 5 bases and at J to 3 bases, leaving 3 bases not matched to a gene. The CDR3 has 13 amino acids.

The J gene is TRBJ2-1, the V gene TRBV18; D unclear. Germline V gene sequence: CDR1 KGHSH, CDR2 LQKENI. Trimming took off 3 bases at V and 2 bases at J, with 5 bases between the two ends. The CDR3 contains 13 residues. The CDR3 protein is CASSPITYNEQFF. In DNA form, the CDR3 reads TGTGCCAGCTCACCCATAACCTACAATGAGCAGTTCTTC.

The chain recombines TRBV2 with TRBJ2-2; perhaps TRBD1 as D (6 bases). Germline V gene data show CDR1 as SNHLY and CDR2 as FYNNEI. Between the trimmed V and J ends, which lost 7 bases and 7 bases, there was a span of 16 bases. The CDR3 length is 14 residues. The CDR3 nucleotides read TGTGCCAGCAACCAGGGGAGTCGGGACGGGGAGCTGTTTTTT. This gives the protein CASNQGSRDGELFF.

To note about this clone: This specimen includes other DNA sequences encoding the same CDR3. The chain is built from TRBV7-2 and TRBJ2-7; 8 bases fit TRBD2. Trimming at V came to 4 bases and at J to 4 bases, leaving 0 bases not matched to a gene. Per germline, CDR1 SGHTA and CDR2 FQGNSA. The CDR3 loop spans 12 amino acids. This CDR3 is CASSSSGYEQYF. The CDR3 region has the DNA TGTGCCAGCAGCTCTAGCGGGTACGAGCAGTACTTC.

DNA for the CDR3: TGTGCCTGGGGGACAGGGAAAAATCAGCCCCAGCATTTT. Translated: CAWGTGKNQPQHF. The V gene is TRBV30, the J gene TRBJ1-5; 9 bases map to TRBD1. V shed 5 bases, J shed 4 bases, and the junction held 3 bases outside the gene matches. The CDR3 totals 13 residues. Germline loops: CDR1 GTSNPN, CDR2 SVGIG (reference sequence).

The chain couples TRBV18 to TRBJ2-1; D not certain. The germline V gene has CDR1 KGHSH and CDR2 LQKENI. This CDR3 comprises 15 residues. V was trimmed by 2 bases and J by 7 bases, leaving 15 bases between them. The CDR3 DNA reads as TGTGCCAGCTCACCAGGGGTGGGGAACCTGAATGAGCAGTTCTTC. Protein product: CASSPGVGNLNEQFF.

The rearrangement links TRBV18 to TRBJ2-6, with TRBD1 matching 7 bases. Losses at the gene ends were 4 bases for V and 0 bases for J; bases not matched to a gene: 3. Germline loops: CDR1 KGHSH, CDR2 LQKENI. CDR3 length equals 16 residues. Here the CDR3 reads CASSRQGGSGANVLTF. Here the CDR3 DNA reads TGTGCCAGCTCACGACAGGGTGGCTCTGGGGCCAACGTCCTGACTTTC.

This chain connects TRBV29-1 to TRBJ1-2; D is possibly TRBD1 (5 bases). The CDR3 is 13 residues long. The germline CDR1 and CDR2 sequences are SQVTM and ANQGSEA. V was cut by 5 bases and J by 6 bases, with 16 bases left in between. The CDR3 sequence: CSVFSRGRNGYTF. Here the CDR3 DNA reads TGCAGCGTTTTTTCTAGGGGAAGGAATGGCTACACCTTC.